These 29 T cell receptor beta chains share one sample of origin, sequenced in a study of OX40 agonist ivuxolimab in advanced cancers. Profiled with immunoSEQ multiplex PCR; TCRdb holds only in-frame clones, not every one. Of about 36,000 clones in the sample, around 80% are singletons; the top ten hold 22%. This specimen was CD4+ or CD8+ T cells sorted from blood, taken in a trial of the OX40 agonist ivuxolimab. All receptors come from an adult with an advanced solid tumor such as melanoma, head and neck, liver or kidney cancer.

The chain's CDR3 is CASSIDRGTRRDEQYF. CDR3 nucleotide sequence: TGTGCCAGTAGTATAGATCGAGGGACCCGCCGGGACGAGCAGTACTTC. J is TRBJ2-7 and V is TRBV19; D may match TRBD1 or TRBD2 (5 bases each). This CDR3 contains 16 residues. CDR1 and CDR2 (germline): LNHDA, SQIVND (reference sequence). V lost 0 bases and J 5 bases, leaving 17 bases between the germline ends. The entire variable domain, with the rest obtained from reference TRBV19 and TRBJ2-7, is as follows: DGGITQSPKYLFRKEGQNVTLSCEQNLNHDAMYWYRQDPGQGLRLIYYSQIVNDFQKGDIAEGYSVSREKKESFPLTVTSAQKNPTAFYLCASSIDRGTRRDEQYFGPGTRLTVT.

This clone is labeled as medium-sized. This rearrangement joins TRBV7-6 to TRBJ2-3, with D perhaps matching TRBD1 or TRBD2 (5 bases each). This CDR3 region has 16 residues. Looked up from germline, CDR1 is SGHVS and CDR2 is FNYEAQ. Trimming left V 0 bases short and J 6 bases short, with 16 bases between. The CDR3, as DNA: TGTGCCAGCAGCTTAGCGCTAAGCCGGGGACGGGATACGCAGTATTTT. Its protein product is CASSLALSRGRDTQYF.

This clone was counted only a few times. This rearrangement joins TRBV7-2 to TRBJ1-5; no clear D gene. V dropped 3 bases and J dropped 5 bases, with 14 bases sitting between them. From germline, CDR1 is SGHTA and CDR2 FQGNSA. The CDR3 contains 15 residues. The CDR3 coding sequence is TGTGCCAGCAGCTTTCTCAATACACCCGATCAGCCCCAGCATTTT. It yields the protein CASSFLNTPDQPQHF.

The rearrangement joins TRBV28 to TRBJ2-2; D gene unclear. The ends were cut back, 6 bases at V and 4 bases at J, with 6 bases in the middle. Germline V gene data show CDR1 as MDHEN and CDR2 as SYDVKM. This CDR3 has 12 residues. The CDR3 is CASRIRTGELFF. As DNA, the CDR3 is TGTGCCAGCAGAATACGCACCGGGGAGCTGTTTTTT.

The chain couples TRBV19 to TRBJ1-6; no clear D. V lost 7 bases and J lost 0, with 10 bases in between. CDR3 size: 15 residues. Germline CDR1 and CDR2: LNHDA and SQIVND (reference sequence). The CDR3 protein is CASNGKSSYNSPLHF. The CDR3 region has the DNA TGTGCCAGTAACGGGAAAAGCTCCTATAATTCACCCCTCCACTTT.

This chain joins TRBV11-2 and TRBJ1-5; D uncertain. The CDR3 runs 14 residues. Germline V CDR1 and CDR2: SGHAT, FQNNGV. Trimming pared 4 bases from V and 3 bases from J, leaving 10 bases between. Here the CDR3 DNA reads TGTGCCAGCAGCTACGACGGGGTCAATCAGCCCCAGCATTTT. The encoded protein is CASSYDGVNQPQHF.

DNA of the CDR3: TGTGCCAGCAGTGAATTTCCGGGACTAGCGGGAGTTCCAGAGACCCAGTACTTC. Protein product: CASSEFPGLAGVPETQYF. This sequence joins TRBV6-1 and TRBJ2-5; TRBD2 aligns across 14 bases. The trim removed 2 bases at V and 4 bases at J, leaving 9 bases unmatched. The CDR3 covers 18 residues. The V gene's germline CDR1 is MNHNS and CDR2 SASEGT.

This sequence joins TRBV19 and TRBJ2-1, with 10 bases fitting TRBD2. Trimming at V came to 5 bases and at J to 3 bases, leaving 1 base not matched to a gene. The CDR3 is 14 residues long. CDR1 LNHDA and CDR2 SQIVND come from the germline V gene (reference sequence). The chain's CDR3 is CASSGTSDYNEQFF. The DNA of the CDR3 is TGTGCCAGTAGTGGGACTAGCGACTACAATGAGCAGTTCTTC.

The rearrangement joins TRBV7-2 to TRBJ2-2; tentative D call: TRBD2 (6 bases). The CDR3 loop spans 15 amino acids. V was cut by 3 bases and J by 7 bases, with 15 bases left in between. Germline V gives CDR1 SGHTA, CDR2 FQGNSA. CDR3 residues: CASSFGLGRFGELFF. In DNA, the CDR3 is TGTGCCAGCAGCTTCGGGCTAGGGAGGTTCGGGGAGCTGTTTTTT.

The table lists this clone with a count of one. The chain is built from TRBV6-5 and TRBJ2-3, with D uncertain. Germline V gives CDR1 MNHEY, CDR2 SVGAGI. V was clipped by 2 bases and J by 0 bases, with 9 bases between them. This CDR3 is 15 amino acids long. The CDR3 coding sequence is TGTGCCAGCAGTTACCAGCCCTCTAGCACAGATACGCAGTATTTT. Translation: CASSYQPSSTDTQYF.

The V gene is TRBV4-2, the J gene TRBJ1-4, with D possibly matching TRBD1 (5 bases). CDR3 length equals 15 residues. Deletions cut 2 bases from V and 5 bases from J, with 12 bases between. Germline V lookup: CDR1 LGHNA, CDR2 YNFKEQ. As DNA, the CDR3 is TGTGCCAGCAGCCAATTTCCCCAGGGAAATGAAAAACTGTTTTTT. Encoded protein: CASSQFPQGNEKLFF.

The J gene is TRBJ2-2, the V gene TRBV7-9, with 8 positions matching TRBD2. Germline trimming cut 2 bases from V and 5 bases from J; bases unmatched to any gene: 7. The germline CDR1 and CDR2 sequences are SEHNR and FQNEAQ (reference sequence). The CDR3 has 16 amino acids. CDR3 DNA: TGTGCCAGCAGCTTACAGCGGGGGAGGAGAACCGGGGAGCTGTTTTTT. It specifies CASSLQRGRRTGELFF. Filled out from reference TRBV7-9 and TRBJ2-2, the complete variable domain reads DTGVSQNPRHKITKRGQNVTFRCDPISEHNRLYWYRQTLGQGPEFLTYFQNEAQLEKSRLLSDRFSAERPKGSFSTLEIQRTEQGDSAMYLCASSLQRGRRTGELFFGEGSRLTVL.

This rearrangement joins TRBV7-2 to TRBJ2-7, with 12 bases identical to TRBD2. V dropped 5 bases and J dropped 6; count of bases not matched to a gene: 8. There are 15 residues in the CDR3. CDR1 SGHTA and CDR2 FQGNSA come from the germline V gene. CDR3 bases: TGTGCCAGCAGCCGGACTAGCGGGGAATTCCTCGAGCAGTACTTC. It translates to CASSRTSGEFLEQYF.

The J gene is TRBJ2-2, the V gene TRBV5-1; the D gene could be TRBD1 or TRBD2 (6 bases each). Germline loops: CDR1 SGHRS, CDR2 YFSETQ. Trimming stripped 6 bases from V and 1 base from J, with 13 bases between. There are 15 residues in the CDR3. The CDR3: CASNPGAVNTGELFF. The CDR3 coding sequence is TGCGCCAGCAATCCGGGGGCCGTGAACACCGGGGAGCTGTTTTTT. Full variable domain (rest looked up from reference TRBV5-1 and TRBJ2-2): KAGVTQTPRYLIKTRGQQVTLSCSPISGHRSVSWYQQTPGQGLQFLFEYFSETQRNKGNFPGRFSGRQFSNSRSEMNVSTLELGDSALYLCASNPGAVNTGELFFGEGSRLTVL.

The rearrangement links TRBV7-2 to TRBJ1-5; 7 bases are shared with TRBD1. The ends lost 7 bases at V and 2 bases at J; junction bases unmatched: 8. The germline CDR1 and CDR2 sequences are SGHTA and FQGNSA. The CDR3 has 15 residues. The CDR3 sequence: CASTQGGNGNQPQHF. CDR3 coding DNA: TGTGCCAGCACCCAGGGGGGGAACGGCAATCAGCCCCAGCATTTT.

The chain recombines TRBV10-3 with TRBJ1-3, with D possibly being TRBD1 (6 bases). V was pared by 0 bases and J by 1 base, with 16 bases between. Looked up from germline, CDR1 is ENHRY and CDR2 is SYGVKD. The CDR3 has 18 amino acids. The CDR3 protein is CAISESEGTGASGNTIYF. The CDR3 DNA sequence: TGTGCCATCAGTGAGTCAGAGGGGACGGGGGCGTCTGGAAACACCATATATTTT.

J is TRBJ1-2 and V is TRBV7-9, with 9 bases matching TRBD1. J gave up 2 bases and V 5 bases, and 12 bases lay outside the gene matches. Per the germline V gene, CDR1 is SEHNR and CDR2 is FQNEAQ (reference sequence). The CDR3 covers 17 residues. The CDR3 sequence: CASSASGRDRENYGYTF. CDR3 coding DNA: TGTGCCAGCAGCGCCTCGGGTCGGGACAGGGAAAACTATGGCTACACCTTC.

The rearrangement joins TRBV19 to TRBJ2-7, with 10 bases fitting TRBD2. V lost 7 bases, J lost 5 bases, and 11 bases stayed unmatched. The CDR3 is made up of 15 amino acids. The germline V gene has CDR1 LNHDA and CDR2 SQIVND (reference sequence). CDR3 sequence: CASTLSGRVGDEQYF. The CDR3 DNA is TGTGCCAGTACCTTAAGCGGGAGGGTAGGCGACGAGCAGTACTTC.

The chain has TRBV5-3 and TRBJ1-1; D uncertain. TRBV5-3 is designated an ORF whose function remains uncertain. Deletions cut 5 bases from V and 0 bases from J, with 11 bases between. This CDR3 has 14 amino acids. The CDR3 spells CARRNGRLNTEAFF. For the CDR3, the DNA is TGTGCCAGAAGAAACGGACGGCTGAACACTGAAGCTTTCTTT.

This clone is categorized as medium-sized. The chain has TRBV29-1 and TRBJ1-1, with D unresolved. CDR1 is SQVTM and CDR2 is ANQGSEA in the germline V gene. The V end was cut by 3 bases, the J end by 1 base, with 6 bases between. CDR3 length equals 12 residues. Here the CDR3 reads CSVERQNTEAFF. CDR3 coding DNA: TGCAGCGTTGAGAGGCAGAACACTGAAGCTTTCTTT. Looking up the rest from reference TRBV29-1 and TRBJ1-1 gives the full variable domain: SAVISQKPSRDICQRGTSLTIQCQVDSQVTMMFWYRQQPGQSLTLIATANQGSEATYESGFVIDKFPISRPNLTFSTLTVSNMSPEDSSIYLCSVERQNTEAFFGQGTRLTVV.

The J gene is TRBJ2-1, the V gene TRBV28; a weak D match, TRBD2 (7 bases). The length of the CDR3 is 16 residues. V was trimmed by 1 base and J by 4 bases, leaving 14 bases between them. From germline, CDR1 is MDHEN and CDR2 SYDVKM. The CDR3 spells CASSLSTGGRYNEQFF. The CDR3 bases are TGTGCCAGCAGTTTATCTACGGGGGGCAGATACAATGAGCAGTTCTTC.

The J gene is TRBJ1-5, the V gene TRBV11-1; possible D gene TRBD1, 6 bases. This CDR3 spans 13 amino acids. Germline V gives CDR1 SGHAT, CDR2 FQDESV (reference sequence). V lost 5 bases and J 9 bases, leaving 14 bases between the germline ends. The CDR3 nucleotides read TGTGCCAGCAGCCAGGGGCCCAAGCGGCCCCAGCATTTT. Its translation: CASSQGPKRPQHF.

V is TRBV6-6 and J is TRBJ2-1; 11 bases agree with TRBD1. CDR3 length equals 15 residues. Germline V CDR1 and CDR2: MNHNY, SVGAGI (reference sequence). V gave up 4 bases and J gave up 7 bases; unmatched junction bases: 6. CDR3 sequence (DNA): TGTGCCAGCAGTTTATCTGGACAGGGGGCGAATGAGCAGTTCTTC. This sequence encodes CASSLSGQGANEQFF.

V and J are TRBV30 and TRBJ1-1; 9 bases map to TRBD1. The CDR3 has 14 residues. Losses at the gene ends were 0 bases for V and 7 bases for J; bases not matched to a gene: 6. Per the germline V gene, CDR1 is GTSNPN and CDR2 is SVGIG (reference sequence). For the CDR3, the DNA is TGTGCCTGGAGTGTGTTCGGGACAGGGAATGAAGCTTTCTTT. Translated, it gives CAWSVFGTGNEAFF.

The CDR3, as DNA: TGTGCCAGCGAAAAAACGACTAGCGTTACGGGTGAGCAGTTCTTC. Translating gives CASEKTTSVTGEQFF. The V and J genes are TRBV25-1 and TRBJ2-1; 8 bases align to TRBD2. Germline V gene lookup returns CDR1 MGHDK and CDR2 SYGVNS. The V segment lost 8 bases and the J segment 9 bases; nucleotides outside the gene matches: 15. The CDR3 length is 15 residues. The entire variable domain, with the rest obtained from reference TRBV25-1 and TRBJ2-1, is as follows: EADIYQTPRYLVIGTGKKITLECSQTMGHDKMYWYQQDPGMELHLIHYSYGVNSTEKGDLSSESTVSRIRTEHFPLTLESARPSHTSQYLCASEKTTSVTGEQFFGPGTRLTVL.

This chain joins TRBV7-8 and TRBJ2-7; D may match TRBD1 or TRBD2 (5 bases each). CDR1 is SGHVS, CDR2 FQNEAQ, per germline. The CDR3 loop spans 14 amino acids. With 5 bases removed from V and 7 bases from J, the gap between germline ends came to 18 bases. CDR3: CASSPPRGWGEQYF. The CDR3 nucleotides read TGTGCCAGCAGCCCCCCTAGGGGCTGGGGGGAGCAGTACTTC.

V usage is TRBV5-1 and J usage is TRBJ2-7; the match to TRBD1 covers 8 bases. Germline CDR1 and CDR2: SGHRS and YFSETQ. Trimming cost V 4 bases and J 3 bases; bases outside gene matches: 9. This CDR3 has 15 amino acids. The CDR3 coding sequence is TGCGCCAGCAGCGGGCAAGGGACAGGCAACTACGAGCAGTACTTC. Protein sequence: CASSGQGTGNYEQYF. The full variable domain, its missing parts supplied by reference TRBV5-1 and TRBJ2-7, is KAGVTQTPRYLIKTRGQQVTLSCSPISGHRSVSWYQQTPGQGLQFLFEYFSETQRNKGNFPGRFSGRQFSNSRSEMNVSTLELGDSALYLCASSGQGTGNYEQYFGPGTRLTVT.

This clone has more than one count but fewer than ten. This chain connects TRBV5-1 to TRBJ2-5; weak D call: TRBD1 (6 bases). The CDR3 has 15 residues. The ends were cut back, 4 bases at V and 2 bases at J, with 15 bases in the middle. Germline V gives CDR1 SGHRS, CDR2 YFSETQ. CDR3 amino acids: CASSRSQGPQETQYF. CDR3 nucleotide sequence: TGCGCCAGCAGCAGATCACAGGGACCTCAAGAGACCCAGTACTTC.

This chain joins TRBV6-5 and TRBJ1-1; D not certain. The CDR3 runs 14 residues. Germline values: CDR1 MNHEY, CDR2 SVGAGI. Trimming cost V 5 bases and J 4 bases, with 14 bases left between them. CDR3 in DNA: TGTGCCAGCAGTCGCGGGATGCGGGGCACTGAAGCTTTCTTT. The encoded protein is CASSRGMRGTEAFF.